A selection of T cell receptor beta chains follows, all from one sample in a study of OX40 agonist ivuxolimab in advanced cancers. Profiling relied on immunoSEQ multiplex PCR, and the TCRdb table lists in-frame clones only, not all of them. In the table there are some 34,000 clones, more than 75% of which are singletons. Sequencing was performed on CD4+ or CD8+ T cells sorted from blood, taken in a trial of the OX40 agonist ivuxolimab. All receptors come from an adult with an advanced solid tumor such as melanoma, head and neck, liver or kidney cancer. CDR3s include the opening cysteine and the closing phenylalanine or tryptophan. The D gene is left open where the match is weak. Clone size, where shown, is once, few, many, or a class for clones that have expanded.

J: TRBJ1-5
D: TRBD1
size: -
V: TRBV28
CDR3: CASSMGQGAPQHF
DNA: TGTGCCAGCTCCATGGGACAGGGAGCGCCCCAGCATTTT

J: TRBJ2-5
D: -
size: -
V: TRBV28
CDR3: CASSLLGEEETQYF
DNA: TGTGCCAGCAGTTTATTAGGGGAGGAAGAGACCCAGTACTTC

J: TRBJ2-2
D: -
size: -
V: TRBV5-6
CDR3: CASSWTGVTGELFF
DNA: TGTGCCAGCAGCTGGACGGGAGTTACCGGGGAGCTGTTTTTT

J: TRBJ2-7
D: -
size: -
V: TRBV2
CDR3: CASIPGRYYEQYF
DNA: TGTGCCAGCATTCCGGGACGTTACTACGAGCAGTACTTC

J: TRBJ2-2
D: -
size: -
V: TRBV4-2
CDR3: CASSQLHGTQNTGELFF
DNA: TGTGCCAGCAGCCAATTGCACGGGACACAGAACACCGGGGAGCTGTTTTTT

J: TRBJ2-7
D: -
size: -
V: TRBV6-5
CDR3: CASSYSLSYEQYF
DNA: TGTGCCAGCAGTTACTCCCTCTCCTACGAGCAGTACTTC

J: TRBJ2-3
D: -
size: -
V: TRBV21-1
CDR3: CASSITTTSTDTQYF
DNA: TGTGCCAGCAGCATAACAACAACTAGCACAGATACGCAGTATTTT

J: TRBJ2-3
D: -
size: -
V: TRBV19
CDR3: CASSIRTPALTDTQYF
DNA: TGTGCCAGTAGTATACGGACCCCTGCCCTCACAGATACGCAGTATTTT

J: TRBJ2-1
D: TRBD2
size: -
V: TRBV2
CDR3: CASSETSGRKYNEQFF
DNA: TGTGCCAGCAGTGAGACTAGCGGGAGAAAATACAATGAGCAGTTCTTC

J: TRBJ2-7
D: TRBD2
size: -
V: TRBV27
CDR3: CASSPGTSGAYEQYF
DNA: TGTGCCAGCAGTCCTGGGACTAGCGGGGCCTACGAGCAGTACTTC

J: TRBJ2-7
D: -
size: -
V: TRBV25-1
CDR3: CASSGGLSSYEQYF
DNA: TGTGCCAGCAGTGGGGGTCTCAGCTCCTACGAGCAGTACTTC

J: TRBJ1-3
D: -
size: -
V: TRBV5-5
CDR3: CASSLWAAPSGDTIYF
DNA: TGTGCCAGCAGCCTCTGGGCAGCCCCTTCTGGGGACACCATATATTTT

J: TRBJ2-5
D: -
size: once
V: TRBV25-1
CDR3: CASSRGGETQYF
DNA: TGTGCCAGCAGTAGGGGTGGGGAGACCCAGTACTTC

J: TRBJ2-7
D: -
size: -
V: TRBV7-6
CDR3: CASSPREGLYEQYF
DNA: TGTGCCAGCAGCCCCCGGGAAGGTCTCTACGAGCAGTACTTC

J: TRBJ2-7
D: -
size: -
V: TRBV9
CDR3: CASSGDGGLNYEQYF
DNA: TGTGCCAGCAGCGGGGACGGGGGCTTGAACTACGAGCAGTACTTC

J: TRBJ1-5
D: TRBD1
size: -
V: TRBV5-1
CDR3: CASSTGQGGTQPQHF
DNA: TGCGCCAGCAGCACCGGACAGGGGGGCACTCAGCCCCAGCATTTT

J: TRBJ2-7
D: -
size: -
V: TRBV27
CDR3: CASSPTHRERRDEQYF
DNA: TGTGCCAGCAGTCCGACCCACAGGGAAAGACGGGACGAGCAGTACTTC

J: TRBJ2-7
D: -
size: -
V: TRBV29-1
CDR3: CSVTQGSSYEQYF
DNA: TGCAGCGTGACCCAGGGGAGCTCCTACGAGCAGTACTTC

J: TRBJ1-1
D: -
size: -
V: TRBV4-1
CDR3: CASSQETGMNTEAFF
DNA: TGCGCCAGCAGCCAAGAAACAGGCATGAACACTGAAGCTTTCTTT

J: TRBJ2-3
D: -
size: -
V: TRBV7-9
CDR3: CASSPGHTDTQYF
DNA: TGTGCCAGCAGCCCGGGTCACACAGATACGCAGTATTTT

J: TRBJ1-1
D: -
size: once
V: TRBV5-4
CDR3: CASSLLGDTEAFF
DNA: TGTGCCAGCAGCTTATTAGGGGACACTGAAGCTTTCTTT

J: TRBJ2-2
D: -
size: -
V: TRBV28
CDR3: CASSLGRDTGELFF
DNA: TGTGCCAGCAGTTTAGGTCGGGACACCGGGGAGCTGTTTTTT

J: TRBJ2-1
D: -
size: -
V: TRBV5-4
CDR3: CASSLATGSGEQFF
DNA: TGTGCCAGCAGCTTGGCCACGGGGTCGGGTGAGCAGTTCTTC

J: TRBJ1-4
D: -
size: -
V: TRBV15
CDR3: CATSRERPDEKLFF
DNA: TGTGCCACCAGCAGAGAGAGACCCGACGAAAAACTGTTTTTT

J: TRBJ2-3
D: TRBD2
size: -
V: TRBV19
CDR3: CASSIASGGSPDTQYF
DNA: TGTGCCAGTAGTATAGCCAGCGGGGGCTCCCCAGATACGCAGTATTTT

J: TRBJ2-3
D: -
size: once
V: TRBV5-4
CDR3: CASSSSAYTDTQYF
DNA: TGTGCCAGCAGCTCGTCGGCTTACACAGATACGCAGTATTTT

J: TRBJ2-3
D: TRBD2
size: -
V: TRBV7-9
CDR3: CASSLLKAGRQSTDTQYF
DNA: TGTGCCAGCAGCCTGCTTAAAGCGGGAAGACAGAGCACAGATACGCAGTATTTT

J: TRBJ2-7
D: TRBD1
size: medium-sized
V: TRBV7-9
CDR3: CASSLGQGSDEQYF
DNA: TGTGCCAGCAGCTTAGGACAGGGGAGCGACGAGCAGTACTTC

J: TRBJ2-2
D: TRBD1
size: -
V: TRBV7-2
CDR3: CASSLAGGLNTGELFF
DNA: TGTGCCAGCAGCTTAGCAGGGGGCCTAAACACCGGGGAGCTGTTTTTT

J: TRBJ2-2
D: -
size: -
V: TRBV27
CDR3: CASSLLAGSGTGELFF
DNA: TGTGCCAGCAGTTTATTAGCAGGGTCGGGCACCGGGGAGCTGTTTTTT

J: TRBJ2-7
D: -
size: once
V: TRBV4-1
CDR3: CASSQDLGGYEQYF
DNA: TGCGCCAGCAGCCAAGATCTCGGGGGCTACGAGCAGTACTTC

J: TRBJ1-1
D: -
size: -
V: TRBV9
CDR3: CASSVGRGTMNTEAFF
DNA: TGTGCCAGCAGCGTAGGGAGGGGGACCATGAACACTGAAGCTTTCTTT

J: TRBJ2-5
D: -
size: -
V: TRBV27
CDR3: CASSSSLGPLRLAIETQYF
DNA: TGTGCCAGCAGTTCCTCCCTAGGCCCACTTCGTTTGGCAATCGAGACCCAGTACTTC

J: TRBJ2-7
D: -
size: -
V: TRBV7-6
CDR3: CASSLNPRDEQYF
DNA: TGTGCCAGCAGCTTAAACCCCAGGGACGAGCAGTACTTC

J: TRBJ1-5
D: -
size: -
V: TRBV19
CDR3: CASSIVDHDQPQHF
DNA: TGTGCCAGTAGTATCGTGGACCACGACCAGCCCCAGCATTTT

J: TRBJ1-5
D: -
size: -
V: TRBV15
CDR3: CATSMSVQRYGNQPQHF
DNA: TGTGCCACCAGCATGTCAGTACAACGATATGGCAATCAGCCCCAGCATTTT

J: TRBJ2-1
D: TRBD2
size: -
V: TRBV19
CDR3: CASSITAGGAYNEQFF
DNA: TGTGCCAGTAGTATCACTGCGGGAGGAGCCTACAATGAGCAGTTCTTC

J: TRBJ2-1
D: TRBD2
size: -
V: TRBV19
CDR3: CASSPSSGRGYNEQFF
DNA: TGTGCCAGTAGTCCCTCCAGCGGGAGGGGTTACAATGAGCAGTTCTTC